This entry is about one TCR beta chain. Its antigen is as yet unknown. This entry comes from a study of graft-versus-host responses after intestinal transplantation. Study details: Recipients were given multivisceral, liver-intestinal, or isolated intestinal transplants.

Assay: immunoSEQ multiplex PCR; the TCRdb copy retains only in-frame clones and omits some. The sample lists tens of thousands of clones; around 93% were seen once. Trimming left V 1 base short and J 5 bases short, with 9 bases between. The CDR3 consists of 13 residues. CDR1 SGHDT and CDR2 YYEEEE come from the germline V gene. Study-wide findings and caveats: High graft-versus-host to host-versus-graft clonal ratios were found in allografts of patients who had graft-donor T cell macrochimerism.

The chain employs TRBV5-6 and TRBJ2-5; no clear D gene. The source is a human patient who received an intestinal transplant, so some T cells may come from the graft donor. Sequencing was performed on PBMCs, taken about 120 weeks after a first intestinal transplant, on the day of a second. The CDR3 DNA sequence: TGTGCCAGCAGCTTGTCGTTGTCGGAGACCCAGTACTTC. It encodes CASSLSLSETQYF.